This passage covers 18 T cell receptor beta chains from one sample sequenced in a study of T cells in Graves' hyperthyroidism and ophthalmopathy. RNA transcripts gave rise to amplified TCR beta CDR3 regions. HTBI primers were used for first-round RT-PCR of the TCR CDR3. Via MiXCR, TCRdb re-called the multiplex PCR reads, giving one row per CDR3 protein. Of over 150,000 distinct CDR3 sequences in the sample, approximately 15% were seen once. Sequencing was done on a sample of blood. These receptors were collected from a woman aged 45-65 years with Graves' hyperthyroidism.

Only a few counts were recorded for this clonotype. This may stem from a read error, because a much larger clone lies one nucleotide away. V and J are TRBV18 and TRBJ1-1, with D possibly TRBD1 on 5 matching bases. This CDR3 is built from 15 residues. The germline V gene encodes CDR1 KGHSH and CDR2 LQKENI. The CDR3 DNA reads TGTGCCAGCTCACCGGGACTATTTCGGAACGCTGAAGCTTTCTTT. The encoded protein is CASSPGLFRNAEAFF. Full variable domain (missing parts from reference TRBV18 and TRBJ1-1): NAGVMQNPRHLVRRRGQEARLRCSPMKGHSHVYWYRQLPEEGLKFMVYLQKENIIDESGMPKERFSAEFPKEGPSILRIQQVVRGDSAAYFCASSPGLFRNAEAFFGQGTRLTVV.

This clonotype was seen repeatedly, ten times or more. This chain connects TRBV28 to TRBJ2-5, with unresolved D. The germline V gene has CDR1 MDHEN and CDR2 SYDVKM. CDR3 length equals 13 residues. With 5 bases removed from V and 4 bases from J, the gap between germline ends came to 11 bases. CDR3 DNA: TGTGCCAGCAGTGGTGACACCCGAGAGACCCAGTACTTC. Its translation is CASSGDTRETQYF. Combining the CDR3 with reference TRBV28 and TRBJ2-5 gives the whole variable domain DVKVTQSSRYLVKRTGEKVFLECVQDMDHENMFWYRQDPGLGLRLIYFSYDVKMKEKGDIPEGYSVSREKKERFSLILESASTNQTSMYLCASSGDTRETQYFGPGTRLLVL.

Regarding this clonotype: The conserved closing phenylalanine or tryptophan is absent in this CDR3, likely reflecting a read error. This sequence joins TRBV6-2 or TRBV6-3 and TRBJ1-1; weak D call: TRBD1 (6 bases). The CDR3 is 14 amino acids. From germline, CDR1 is MNHEY and CDR2 SVGEGT. Trimming took 0 bases from V and 2 from J, leaving 7 bases between them. The CDR3 loop is CASSYSDSNTEAFL. CDR3 bases: TGTGCCAGCAGTTACTCGGACAGTAACACTGAAGCTTTCCTT.

This chain connects TRBV27 to TRBJ2-1, with 10 bases lining up with TRBD2. With V trimmed by 7 bases and J by 4 bases, 4 bases remained unmatched. This CDR3 region has 14 residues. Germline V CDR1 and CDR2: MNHEY, SMNVEV (reference sequence). Here the CDR3 DNA reads TGTGCCAGCACCTTAGCGGGGGGTTACAATGAGCAGTTCTTC. Its protein product is CASTLAGGYNEQFF.

There are many counts of this clonotype. The chain employs TRBV10-3 and TRBJ1-3; D unresolved. The V gene's germline CDR1 is ENHRY and CDR2 SYGVKD. Trimming removed 4 bases from V and 0 bases from J, with 13 bases in between. The CDR3 runs to 16 residues. The CDR3 DNA sequence: TGTGCCATCAGTGTTGGAGGGTTGAGCTCTGGAAACACCATATATTTT. Protein: CAISVGGLSSGNTIYF.

This clonotype came up many times. Here the CDR3 reads CASSLSGLAGGYPPGELFF. The CDR3 DNA reads TGTGCCAGCAGTTTATCAGGACTAGCGGGGGGCTATCCCCCCGGGGAGCTGTTTTTT. The J gene is TRBJ2-2, the V gene TRBV12-3 or TRBV12-4, with 14 nucleotides matching TRBD2. V was pared by 2 bases and J by 6 bases, with 11 bases of the junction left unmatched. There are 19 residues in the CDR3.

The sample holds many counts of this clonotype. The V and J genes are TRBV10-2 and TRBJ2-1; no reliable D call. Trimming left V 2 bases short and J 4 bases short, with 3 bases between. The CDR3 covers 12 residues. Germline assignment: CDR1 WSHSY and CDR2 SAAADI. The CDR3 sequence: CASSEPYNEQFF. Here the CDR3 DNA reads TGCGCCAGCAGTGAGCCATACAATGAGCAGTTCTTC.

This clonotype was detected many times. The rearrangement uses TRBV5-1 and TRBJ2-3; 8 positions agree with TRBD2. This CDR3 has 15 amino acids. Germline lookup yields CDR1 SGHRS and CDR2 YFSETQ. With 7 bases clipped from V and 2 bases from J, the junction kept 9 bases outside the gene matches. CDR3 nucleotides: TGCGCCAGCGGCACCGGGGGGGGGAACACAGATACGCAGTATTTT. As protein: CASGTGGGNTDTQYF. Supplemented by reference TRBV5-1 and TRBJ2-3, the full variable domain reads KAGVTQTPRYLIKTRGQQVTLSCSPISGHRSVSWYQQTPGQGLQFLFEYFSETQRNKGNFPGRFSGRQFSNSRSEMNVSTLELGDSALYLCASGTGGGNTDTQYFGPGTRLTVL.

This clonotype was seen only a few times. Just one base apart from a much larger clone, this may be a read error. This chain links TRBV11-2 with TRBJ2-3; D gene ambiguous. Trimming removed 0 bases at V and 2 bases at J, with 3 bases between. Germline values: CDR1 SGHAT, CDR2 FQNNGV. This CDR3 contains 13 residues. CDR3 coding DNA: TGTGCCAGCAGCTTAGACCACACAGATACGCAGTATTTT. It is translated as CASSLDHTDTQYF.

This clonotype appeared many times. The V gene is TRBV6-2 or TRBV6-3, the J gene TRBJ2-7, with a tentative D call TRBD1 (6 bases). With 2 bases removed from V and 7 bases from J, the gap between germline ends came to 24 bases. Per germline, CDR1 MNHEY and CDR2 SVGEGT. The CDR3 is made up of 17 amino acids. DNA of the CDR3: TGTGCCAGCAGTTACGGCCCGACCGGACAGACCCAATTTGAGCAGTACTTC. It translates to CASSYGPTGQTQFEQYF.

CDR3 loop: CASTGFSDTEAFF. The CDR3 DNA reads TGTGCCAGCACCGGGTTCTCGGACACTGAAGCTTTCTTT. The V call is TRBV6-1, the J call TRBJ1-1; no clear D. The germline gives CDR1 MNHNS, CDR2 SASEGT. V gave up 7 bases and J gave up 3 bases, with 12 bases separating them. The CDR3 is 13 residues long.

This rearrangement joins TRBV5-1 to TRBJ2-5; a possible D gene is TRBD1 (5 bases). CDR3 length equals 14 residues. Trimming cost V 5 bases and J 1 base, with 12 bases left between them. CDR1 is SGHRS, CDR2 YFSETQ, per germline. CDR3 in DNA: TGCGCCAGCAGGATACAGGTAACCCAAGAGACCCAGTACTTC. Translated, it gives CASRIQVTQETQYF.

This clonotype was seen ten or more times. The J gene is TRBJ1-1, the V gene TRBV5-8; 8 bases are a match to TRBD1. This CDR3 contains 14 residues. The V gene end was trimmed by 5 bases and the J gene end by 1 base; junction bases not matched to a gene: 4. The V gene's germline CDR1 is SGHTS and CDR2 YDEGEE. CDR3: CASSPGQGNTEAFF. The CDR3, as DNA: TGTGCCAGCAGTCCCGGACAGGGGAACACTGAAGCTTTCTTT.

This clonotype has a count of ten or more. This chain joins TRBV19 and TRBJ2-3; perhaps TRBD1 as D (6 bases). V shed 7 bases and J shed 1 base, with 18 bases lying between them. The CDR3 extends over 16 amino acids. Germline V gene data show CDR1 as LNHDA and CDR2 as SQIVND (reference sequence). CDR3 sequence: CASTPLGARGTDTQYF. The CDR3 region has the DNA TGTGCCAGTACCCCCTTGGGGGCGAGGGGCACAGATACGCAGTATTTT.

This clonotype occurred many times. The rearrangement links TRBV7-2 to TRBJ1-2; D is uncertain. V lost 1 base and J 4 bases, leaving 13 bases between the germline ends. The germline CDR1 and CDR2 sequences are SGHTA and FQGNSA. CDR3 length equals 15 residues. CDR3 in amino acids: CASSLEMINSYGYTF. The CDR3, as DNA: TGTGCCAGCAGCTTAGAAATGATTAACTCCTATGGCTACACCTTC.

The V gene is TRBV5-5, the J gene TRBJ2-1, with TRBD1 identical over 9 bases. J was trimmed by 7 bases and V by 4 bases; bases with no gene match: 6. Germline assignment: CDR1 SGHKS and CDR2 YYEKEE (reference sequence). The CDR3 spans 14 residues. CDR3 protein: CASSLQGAENEQFF. CDR3 bases: TGTGCCAGCAGCCTACAGGGGGCTGAGAATGAGCAGTTCTTC.

This sequence joins TRBV5-4 and TRBJ2-7; TRBD2 matches at 8 bases. The CDR3 has 19 amino acids. V trimming: 4 bases; J trimming: 3 bases; junction bases outside the gene matches: 21. The germline CDR1 and CDR2 sequences are SGHNT and YYREEE (reference sequence). The CDR3 DNA is TGTGCCAGCAGCCAACAACTGATTTCCGGGACTAGTAGTATCTACGAGCAGTACTTC. It translates to CASSQQLISGTSSIYEQYF.

This clonotype was observed many times. The gene calls are TRBV24-1 and TRBJ1-3; TRBD1 might be the D (5 bases). V was trimmed by 3 bases and J by 2 bases, leaving 10 bases between them. CDR3 length: 15 residues. Germline V gene sequence: CDR1 KGHDR, CDR2 SFDVKD. The CDR3 protein is CATSDPRVPGNTIYF. CDR3 in DNA: TGTGCCACCAGTGATCCCAGGGTTCCTGGAAACACCATATATTTT.